Below are 20 T cell receptor beta chains sequenced from a single sample in a study of Ad26.COV2.S vaccination and SARS-CoV-2 variants. Specified treatment: about 20 received Ad26.COV2.S at low or high dose, single or two shots; five or six received placebo; per-sample allocation not given. Sampling was done on day 63 after the first vaccine or placebo injection. The method was immunoSEQ multiplex PCR; TCRdb's version includes in-frame clones alone and lacks a portion of them. This table holds around 320,000 clones, approximately 86% found once. This material consisted of peripheral blood, taken in a trial of Ad26.COV2.S vaccine versus placebo. Receptor source: a person aged 18 to 59 who received the Ad26.COV2.S COVID-19 vaccine or a placebo.

CDR3 bases: TGTGCCAGCAGAAAAAAGGGGCCAATTCGGATCAGCACAGATACGCAGTATTTT. Amino acids: CASRKKGPIRISTDTQYF. The rearrangement links TRBV27 to TRBJ2-3; the D gene is possibly TRBD1 (5 bases). The CDR3 consists of 18 residues. Between the trimmed V and J ends, which lost 6 bases and 0 bases, there was a span of 22 bases. Looked up from germline, CDR1 is MNHEY and CDR2 is SMNVEV (reference sequence).

As DNA, the CDR3 is TGTGCCTGGAGGCAGCGAAATAGCAATCAGCCCCAGCATTTT. Translation gives CAWRQRNSNQPQHF. This chain links TRBV30 with TRBJ1-5; D is unclear. The V end was cut by 3 bases, the J end by 0 bases, with 9 bases between. Germline V gene data show CDR1 as GTSNPN and CDR2 as SVGIG (reference sequence). This CDR3 contains 14 residues.

Details on this clone: An end of the junction does not agree with germline; a read error may underlie this. This chain joins TRBV11-2 and TRBJ2-7; TRBD2 aligns across 9 bases. This CDR3 comprises 14 residues. Germline V lookup: CDR1 SGHAT, CDR2 FQNNGV. CDR3: CASSTGTSSNEQYF. In DNA, the CDR3 is TGTGCCAGCAGCACCGGGACTAGCTCCAACGAGCAGTACTTC.

The chain has TRBV11-2 and TRBJ1-1; perhaps TRBD1 as D (5 bases). CDR3 length equals 13 residues. Germline V gene data show CDR1 as SGHAT and CDR2 as FQNNGV. V lost 4 bases to trimming and J lost 3 bases, with 9 bases between them. CDR3 region: CASSYTGDTEAFF. Written as DNA, the CDR3 is TGTGCCAGCAGCTACACGGGGGACACTGAAGCTTTCTTT.

This rearrangement joins TRBV7-3 to TRBJ2-2, with D unclear. CDR1 and CDR2 from the germline V gene are SGHTA and FQGTGA. The CDR3 is 13 amino acids. V lost 2 bases to trimming and J lost 6 bases, with 7 bases between them. The CDR3 nucleotides read TGTGCCAGCAGCTTAGGTGGCTCCGGGGAGCTGTTTTTT. Protein product: CASSLGGSGELFF.

This chain links TRBV19 with TRBJ1-6; D uncertain. The CDR3 contains 15 residues. The V end was cut by 3 bases, the J end by 4 bases, with 10 bases between. The germline gives CDR1 LNHDA, CDR2 SQIVND (reference sequence). CDR3 nucleotides: TGTGCCAGTAGTATCGGCGAACAATATAATTCACCCCTCCACTTT. Amino acid sequence: CASSIGEQYNSPLHF. Complete variable domain (other parts from reference TRBV19 and TRBJ1-6): DGGITQSPKYLFRKEGQNVTLSCEQNLNHDAMYWYRQDPGQGLRLIYYSQIVNDFQKGDIAEGYSVSREKKESFPLTVTSAQKNPTAFYLCASSIGEQYNSPLHFGNGTRLTVT.

The J gene is TRBJ1-6, the V gene TRBV6-1; no reliable D call. Between the trimmed V and J ends, which lost 3 bases and 0 bases, there was a span of 6 bases. The germline V gene encodes CDR1 MNHNS and CDR2 SASEGT. This CDR3 spans 15 amino acids. CDR3 sequence reads: CASSDQDSYNSPLHF. The CDR3 DNA follows: TGTGCCAGCAGTGATCAGGACTCCTATAATTCACCCCTCCACTTT.

The chain joins TRBV10-2 to TRBJ1-5, with 11 bases matching TRBD1. The CDR3 contains 18 residues. Per the germline V gene, CDR1 is WSHSY and CDR2 is SAAADI. J lost 2 bases, V lost 9 bases, and 15 bases had no gene match. The CDR3 nucleotides read TGCGCCAGTTCCCCCGGGACAGGGGGATTTTGGGGCAATCAGCCCCAGCATTTT. This translates into CASSPGTGGFWGNQPQHF.

This clone was observed a handful of times. V and J are TRBV18 and TRBJ1-1; perhaps TRBD1 as D (5 bases). CDR1 KGHSH and CDR2 LQKENI come from the germline V gene. CDR3 length: 15 amino acids. The germline V and J ends were trimmed by 0 bases and 5 bases, with 13 bases remaining between them. The CDR3 loop is CASSPPAGRGTEAFF. Written as DNA, the CDR3 is TGTGCCAGCTCACCACCGGCAGGGAGGGGAACTGAAGCTTTCTTT.

The chain couples TRBV19 to TRBJ2-6, with D unresolved. The length of the CDR3 is 17 residues. V shed 6 bases and J shed 0 bases, with 15 bases lying between them. Germline V gives CDR1 LNHDA, CDR2 SQIVND (reference sequence). The CDR3 DNA reads TGTGCCAGTAGACCATCCCAACTCCGCTCTGGGGCCAACGTCCTGACTTTC. Residues: CASRPSQLRSGANVLTF. The full variable domain, completed using reference TRBV19 and TRBJ2-6, is DGGITQSPKYLFRKEGQNVTLSCEQNLNHDAMYWYRQDPGQGLRLIYYSQIVNDFQKGDIAEGYSVSREKKESFPLTVTSAQKNPTAFYLCASRPSQLRSGANVLTFGAGSRLTVL.

The chain couples TRBV2 to TRBJ1-1; D is possibly TRBD1 (6 bases). This CDR3 region has 13 residues. Per the germline V gene, CDR1 is SNHLY and CDR2 is FYNNEI. Trimming left V 3 bases short and J 6 bases short, with 11 bases between. CDR3 loop: CASSEGAAAEAFF. CDR3 sequence (DNA): TGTGCCAGCAGTGAGGGGGCTGCAGCTGAAGCTTTCTTT. Based on the CDR3 plus reference TRBV2 and TRBJ1-1, the full variable domain is EPEVTQTPSHQVTQMGQEVILRCVPISNHLYFYWYRQILGQKVEFLVSFYNNEISEKSEIFDDQFSVERPDGSNFTLKIRSTKLEDSAMYFCASSEGAAAEAFFGQGTRLTVV.

The chain recombines TRBV24-1 with TRBJ1-3; 9 nucleotides line up with TRBD1. V gave up 2 bases and J gave up 6 bases; unmatched junction bases: 4. This CDR3 has 15 amino acids. Germline CDR1 reads KGHDR; CDR2 reads SFDVKD. CDR3 coding DNA: TGTGCCACCAGTGATTCTAGGACAGGGGCAAACACCATATATTTT. Translation: CATSDSRTGANTIYF.

The chain employs TRBV6-5 and TRBJ2-7; D is undetermined. With 6 bases removed from V and 7 bases from J, the gap between germline ends came to 10 bases. Germline V gives CDR1 MNHEY, CDR2 SVGAGI. The CDR3 runs to 11 residues. CDR3 nucleotides: TGTGCCAGCAGCTCCGGTTGGGAGCAGTACTTC. Protein: CASSSGWEQYF.

The V and J genes are TRBV28 and TRBJ2-7, with TRBD1 identical over 8 bases. This CDR3 comprises 13 residues. The germline CDR1 and CDR2 sequences are MDHEN and SYDVKM. J lost 9 bases, V lost 5 bases, and 9 bases had no gene match. The CDR3 loop reads CASSGTGIPPQYF. In DNA form, the CDR3 reads TGTGCCAGCAGTGGGACAGGTATACCCCCGCAGTACTTC.

The chain carries TRBV6-1 and TRBJ1-5, with D maybe TRBD1 (6 bases). The CDR3 is made up of 14 amino acids. The germline V gene has CDR1 MNHNS and CDR2 SASEGT. V was pared by 0 bases and J by 6 bases, with 9 bases between. This CDR3 is CASSEAQGSQPQHF. CDR3 sequence (DNA): TGTGCCAGCAGTGAAGCCCAGGGGAGTCAGCCCCAGCATTTT.

The rearrangement joins TRBV7-9 to TRBJ2-7; D could derive from TRBD1 or TRBD2 (6 bases each). The length of the CDR3 is 14 residues. Trimming stripped 3 bases from V and 4 bases from J, with 13 bases between. CDR1 and CDR2 (germline): SEHNR, FQNEAQ (reference sequence). The CDR3 coding sequence is TGTGCCAGCAGCTTGGGACACGGAGGGTACGAGCAGTACTTC. It yields the protein CASSLGHGGYEQYF.

The chain couples TRBV12-3 or TRBV12-4 to TRBJ1-6, with D unresolved. V was trimmed by 8 bases and J by 8 bases, leaving 10 bases between them. The CDR3 runs 12 residues. In DNA, the CDR3 is TGTGCCAGCCGTCTTACACATTCACCCCTCCACTTT. Protein sequence: CASRLTHSPLHF.

The V gene is TRBV5-5, the J gene TRBJ1-1; 9 bases are shared with TRBD1. V lost 3 bases and J lost 1; bases outside the gene matches: 4. Looked up from germline, CDR1 is SGHKS and CDR2 is YYEKEE (reference sequence). The CDR3 sequence is 15 residues long. For the CDR3, the DNA is TGTGCCAGCAGCTACGGGACAGGGCGGAACACTGAAGCTTTCTTT. Amino acid sequence: CASSYGTGRNTEAFF.

The chain links TRBV9 to TRBJ1-3; 9 bases map to TRBD1. Trimming took 4 bases from V and 4 from J; bases not matched to a gene: 12. The germline V gene encodes CDR1 SGDLS and CDR2 YYNGEE. This CDR3 is built from 17 residues. The CDR3, as DNA: TGTGCCAGCAGCCCCTACAGTGGGACAGGGAGGGGAAACACCATATATTTT. It codes for CASSPYSGTGRGNTIYF. Complete variable domain (other parts from reference TRBV9 and TRBJ1-3): DSGVTQTPKHLITATGQRVTLRCSPRSGDLSVYWYQQSLDQGLQFLIQYYNGEERAKGNILERFSAQQFPDLHSELNLSSLELGDSALYFCASSPYSGTGRGNTIYFGEGSWLTVV.

The genes are TRBV30 and TRBJ1-4; D gene ambiguous. Deletions cut 2 bases from V and 7 bases from J, with 5 bases between. The CDR3 extends over 11 amino acids. CDR1 is GTSNPN, CDR2 SVGIG, per germline (reference sequence). The CDR3 coding sequence is TGTGCCTGGAGTTTAGGTGAAAAACTGTTTTTT. Translation: CAWSLGEKLFF.